This T cell receptor (beta chain) was sequenced in a study of OX40 agonist ivuxolimab in advanced cancers. Study at large: Allowance was made for prior anti-PD-1, anti-PD-L1 or anti-CTLA-4 therapy, and 40% had some.

By share, this clone ranks as large. The ends lost 3 bases at V and 8 bases at J; junction bases unmatched: 10. There are 16 residues in the CDR3. Germline-derived CDR1 and CDR2 are SGDLS and YYNGEE. Using immunoSEQ multiplex PCR, the repertoire was profiled, and TCRdb retains in-frame clones only, with some absent. Of over 5,500 clones in the sample, about 70% were seen once. The chain uses TRBV9 and TRBJ1-4; 10 bases fit TRBD1. The TCR comes from an adult with an advanced solid tumor such as melanoma, head and neck, liver or kidney cancer. The sequencing here drew on CD4+ or CD8+ T cells sorted from blood, taken in a trial of the OX40 agonist ivuxolimab. As DNA, the CDR3 is TGTGCCAGCAGCGCCCCTTCGACAGGGGGCAGGGAAAAACTGTTTTTT. Amino acids: CASSAPSTGGREKLFF.